A single sample gave rise to the 32 T cell receptor beta chains below, sequenced in a study of blood T cells in healthy people across ages. Next came a second PCR, run for about 7 to 12 cycles, which used a sample-barcoded 5' primer along with a J-beta primer mix. TCRdb re-called the 5' RACE reads through MiXCR, storing one row per CDR3 protein. Of 1.5 million to 2 million distinct CDR3 sequences detected, less than 50% appear once; the ten largest clones hold over 2%. Source material: blood. These receptors were taken from a woman aged 40 to 50 in good health.

This clonotype was found a few times. This chain links TRBV5-1 with TRBJ2-5, with 10 nucleotides matching TRBD1. The V segment lost 4 bases and the J segment 2 bases; nucleotides outside the gene matches: 5. This CDR3 contains 15 residues. CDR1 and CDR2 (germline): SGHRS, YFSETQ. The CDR3 is CASSGDRGRQETQYF. CDR3 bases: TGCGCCAGCAGCGGGGACAGGGGAAGACAAGAGACCCAGTACTTC.

This clonotype has more than one count but fewer than ten. The chain couples TRBV6-7 to TRBJ2-7, with TRBD1 identical over 7 bases. TRBV6-7 is flagged as an ORF with uncertain function. The CDR3 is 16 amino acids. The V and J ends lost 4 bases and 2 bases, in that order; junction bases with no gene match: 11. The CDR3 spells CASSSPDRVGAYEQYF. The CDR3 region has the DNA TGTGCCAGCAGTTCCCCCGACAGGGTTGGAGCCTACGAGCAGTACTTC.

The genes are TRBV11-2 and TRBJ2-7; D may match TRBD1 or TRBD2 (5 bases each). CDR3 length: 12 residues. Trimming stripped 8 bases from V and 3 bases from J, with 11 bases between. Germline V gene sequence: CDR1 SGHAT, CDR2 FQNNGV. In DNA form, the CDR3 reads TGTGCCAGCTACGGGGCGGGCTACGAGCAGTACTTC. Translating gives CASYGAGYEQYF.

This clonotype was seen only a few times. The rearrangement uses TRBV29-1 and TRBJ2-3; TRBD1 aligns across 11 bases. J gave up 3 bases and V 6 bases, and 5 bases lay outside the gene matches. The V gene's germline CDR1 is SQVTM and CDR2 ANQGSEA. The CDR3 spans 14 residues. CDR3 region: CSVGGQGATDTQYF. The CDR3 DNA sequence: TGCAGCGTCGGCGGACAGGGGGCGACAGATACGCAGTATTTT.

V usage is TRBV20-1 and J usage is TRBJ2-2; TRBD2 matches at 14 bases. The germline gives CDR1 DFQATT, CDR2 SNEGSKA (reference sequence). J was trimmed by 2 bases and V by 2 bases; bases with no gene match: 4. The CDR3 is 17 residues long. This CDR3 is CSARWTSGGLNTGELFF. The CDR3, as DNA: TGCAGTGCTAGATGGACTAGCGGGGGGTTAAACACCGGGGAGCTGTTTTTT.

This clonotype was picked up a small number of times. This rearrangement joins TRBV10-3 to TRBJ2-3; either TRBD1 or TRBD2 may fit D (5 bases each). The CDR3 extends over 13 amino acids. CDR1 and CDR2 from the germline V gene are ENHRY and SYGVKD. The V end was cut by 6 bases, the J end by 5 bases, with 12 bases between. CDR3 sequence (DNA): TGTGCCATCAGCCCCGGGGCTGTAGATACGCAGTATTTT. It specifies CAISPGAVDTQYF.

The chain joins TRBV6-2 or TRBV6-3 to TRBJ2-1; the D gene is possibly TRBD2 (5 bases). The V gene's germline CDR1 is MNHEY and CDR2 SVGEGT. This CDR3 has 13 amino acids. Deletions cut 0 bases from V and 10 bases from J, with 10 bases between. CDR3 region: CASSYSLLVEQFF. In DNA, the CDR3 is TGTGCCAGCAGTTACTCGTTACTAGTAGAGCAGTTCTTC.

The chain is built from TRBV6-6 and TRBJ2-7; D is ambiguous. Per the germline V gene, CDR1 is MNHNY and CDR2 is SVGAGI (reference sequence). V was pared by 0 bases and J by 6 bases, with 15 bases between. The CDR3 totals 15 residues. DNA of the CDR3: TGTGCCAGCAGTTACTCGGGGATAAGGATAGGCGAGCAGTACTTC. Translated, it gives CASSYSGIRIGEQYF.

The chain couples TRBV7-8 to TRBJ1-1; tentative D call: TRBD1 (5 bases). Trimming removed 3 bases at V and 5 bases at J, with 16 bases between. There are 15 residues in the CDR3. CDR1 is SGHVS, CDR2 FQNEAQ, per germline. DNA for the CDR3: TGTGCCAGCAGCTTGGGGGGGATGGTAGGGACTGAAGCTTTCTTT. This sequence encodes CASSLGGMVGTEAFF.

The chain carries TRBV4-3 and TRBJ2-1, with 9 bases aligning to TRBD2. The trim removed 1 base at V and 5 bases at J, leaving 6 bases unmatched. This CDR3 has 16 amino acids. Germline-derived CDR1 and CDR2 are LGHNA and YSLEER. The CDR3 DNA reads TGCGCCAGCAGCCAAGGGGCGGGGGGGTCGAACAATGAGCAGTTCTTC. It encodes CASSQGAGGSNNEQFF.

This clonotype was counted between two and nine times. This chain connects TRBV6-2 or TRBV6-3 to TRBJ2-7; D uncertain. This CDR3 contains 14 residues. Looked up from germline, CDR1 is MNHEY and CDR2 is SVGEGT. Trimming pared 0 bases from V and 0 bases from J, leaving 6 bases between. For the CDR3, the DNA is TGTGCCAGCAGTTACTCGTTGTTCTCCTACGAGCAGTACTTC. Translation: CASSYSLFSYEQYF.

V gene TRBV7-9 combines with J gene TRBJ2-3, with a weak D call TRBD1 (6 bases). Deletions cut 5 bases from V and 2 bases from J, with 20 bases between. Germline CDR1 is SEHNR and CDR2 is FQNEAQ (reference sequence). The CDR3 covers 17 residues. The CDR3 is CASSPYFGGTDTDTQYF. DNA of the CDR3: TGTGCCAGCAGCCCTTACTTTGGGGGCACAGACACAGATACGCAGTATTTT.

This clonotype has only a few counts. The genes are TRBV15 and TRBJ2-7; D not resolved. The V gene lost 1 base and the J gene lost 3 bases, with 10 bases spanning the gap. The CDR3 contains 14 residues. Germline V gene data show CDR1 as LNHNV and CDR2 as YYDKDF (reference sequence). The CDR3 is CATSRVDGDYEQYF. CDR3 nucleotides: TGTGCCACCAGCAGAGTCGACGGAGACTACGAGCAGTACTTC.

With regard to this clonotype: One end of the junction does not line up with germline, which may come from a read error. J is TRBJ2-3 and V is TRBV4-2; 10 bases are a match to TRBD2. The CDR3 covers 18 residues. The germline V gene has CDR1 LGHNA and CDR2 YNFKEQ. The CDR3 protein is CASSQDFRTSGLTNTQYF. The CDR3 nucleotides are TGTGCCAGCAGCCAAGACTTTAGGACTAGCGGTCTCACAAATACGCAGTATTTT.

This rearrangement joins TRBV9 to TRBJ1-2; TRBD1 aligns across 7 bases. The CDR3 length is 16 residues. J lost 6 bases, V lost 3 bases, and 14 bases had no gene match. Germline values: CDR1 SGDLS, CDR2 YYNGEE. CDR3 DNA: TGTGCCAGCAGCGCAAGGACAGGACGATCTCTTGATGGCTACACCTTC. Translation gives CASSARTGRSLDGYTF.

DNA for the CDR3: TGCAGTGCGGTAGCGGGGACACCCTACGAGCAGTACTTC. Translating gives CSAVAGTPYEQYF. The chain links TRBV20-1 to TRBJ2-7; 8 bases match TRBD2. The V gene end was trimmed by 6 bases and the J gene end by 2 bases; junction bases not matched to a gene: 6. CDR1 is DFQATT, CDR2 SNEGSKA, per germline (reference sequence). The CDR3 loop spans 13 amino acids.

The CDR3 DNA sequence: TGTGCCAGCAGAGATATAGAGGGCTACACCTTC. It specifies CASRDIEGYTF. This sequence joins TRBV6-1 and TRBJ1-2; no reliable D call. Trimming stripped 6 bases from V and 8 bases from J, with 10 bases between. The CDR3 contains 11 residues. In germline, CDR1 is MNHNS, CDR2 SASEGT.

The rearrangement joins TRBV29-1 to TRBJ2-1, with 7 bases lining up with TRBD1. CDR1 is SQVTM and CDR2 is ANQGSEA in the germline V gene. CDR3 length: 11 residues. J was trimmed by 15 bases and V by 8 bases; bases with no gene match: 13. The CDR3 spells CSTTWDSDMFF. CDR3 in DNA: TGCAGCACTACCTGGGACAGTGACATGTTCTTC.

The chain links TRBV6-2 or TRBV6-3 to TRBJ1-1, with 7 bases aligning to TRBD1. CDR3 size: 14 residues. V lost 6 bases, J lost 3 bases, and 7 bases stayed unmatched. CDR1 is MNHEY and CDR2 is SVGEGT in the germline V gene. The CDR3 protein is CASRYRGPDTEAFF. For the CDR3, the DNA is TGTGCCAGCAGATACAGGGGACCTGACACTGAAGCTTTCTTT.

In DNA, the CDR3 is TGCAGTGCTAGAGACCCAGGACAGGGGGGGTCCTACGAGCAGTACTTC. Residues: CSARDPGQGGSYEQYF. The chain uses TRBV20-1 and TRBJ2-7; TRBD1 matches at 10 bases. This CDR3 region has 16 residues. J gave up 1 base and V 0 bases, and 6 bases lay outside the gene matches. Germline V CDR1 and CDR2: DFQATT, SNEGSKA (reference sequence).

Only a few counts were recorded for this clonotype. The chain uses TRBV11-2 and TRBJ2-3; 8 bases map to TRBD2. The CDR3 extends over 15 amino acids. V was pared by 1 base and J by 2 bases, with 2 bases of the junction left unmatched. Germline V gene sequence: CDR1 SGHAT, CDR2 FQNNGV. Here the CDR3 reads CASSLGRGVTDTQYF. CDR3 sequence (DNA): TGTGCCAGCAGCTTAGGGCGGGGGGTCACAGATACGCAGTATTTT. The full variable domain, in which reference TRBV11-2 and TRBJ2-3 provide the parts outside the CDR3, is EAGVAQSPRYKIIEKRQSVAFWCNPISGHATLYWYQQILGQGPKLLIQFQNNGVVDDSQLPKDRFSAERLKGVDSTLKIQPAKLEDSAVYLCASSLGRGVTDTQYFGPGTRLTVL.

The chain joins TRBV7-9 to TRBJ2-7; D is ambiguous. The CDR3 sequence is 15 residues long. With 5 bases removed from V and 1 base from J, the gap between germline ends came to 15 bases. Germline V gene data show CDR1 as SEHNR and CDR2 as FQNEAQ (reference sequence). CDR3: CASSPARAASYEQYF. In nucleotides, the CDR3 is TGTGCCAGCAGCCCAGCACGTGCAGCTTCCTACGAGCAGTACTTC.

The chain joins TRBV3-1 to TRBJ1-1, with unresolved D. This CDR3 spans 13 amino acids. V was pared by 6 bases and J by 1 base, with 9 bases between. The germline CDR1 and CDR2 sequences are LGHDT and YNNKEL (reference sequence). Here the CDR3 DNA reads TGTGCCAGCAGACCCCACCCGAACACTGAAGCTTTCTTT. This gives the protein CASRPHPNTEAFF.

This clonotype was detected only a few times. The V call is TRBV7-2, the J call TRBJ2-3; D uncertain. CDR3 length equals 16 residues. Per germline, CDR1 SGHTA and CDR2 FQGNSA. Deletions cut 6 bases from V and 1 base from J, with 17 bases between. The CDR3 DNA is TGTGCCAGCAGTTTCCCCCTAGGGCGCGGCACAGATACGCAGTATTTT. Translated, it gives CASSFPLGRGTDTQYF.

In DNA, the CDR3 is TGTGCCAGCAGCTTGGAATCTAGCAGCAATGAGCAGTTCTTC. It specifies CASSLESSSNEQFF. The J gene is TRBJ2-1, the V gene TRBV5-4, with D maybe TRBD2 (5 bases). In germline, CDR1 is SGHNT, CDR2 YYREEE (reference sequence). The CDR3 covers 14 residues. Trimming took off 0 bases at V and 6 bases at J, with 10 bases between the two ends.

About this clonotype itself: The junction shows a germline mismatch at one end, possibly a read error. V is TRBV27 and J is TRBJ2-6; D might be TRBD1 or TRBD2, each matching 5 bases. Per germline, CDR1 MNHEY and CDR2 SMNVEV (reference sequence). The CDR3 sequence is 16 residues long. The CDR3 reads CASSHLGDLRADVLTF. CDR3 bases: TGTGCCAGCAGTCACTTAGGGGATCTGAGGGCCGACGTCCTGACTTTC.

The rearrangement uses TRBV5-1 and TRBJ2-3, with a weak D call TRBD1 (5 bases). CDR3 size: 14 residues. V lost 6 bases to trimming and J lost 1 base, with 12 bases between them. Germline lookup yields CDR1 SGHRS and CDR2 YFSETQ. Here the CDR3 DNA reads TGCGCCAGCACCTCAGCGACAGGCACAGATACGCAGTATTTT. Its translation is CASTSATGTDTQYF.

This clonotype is a singleton in its sample. One end of the junction is discordant with germline, which a read error may explain. This chain uses TRBV18 with TRBJ2-3, with 7 bases fitting TRBD2. Per germline, CDR1 KGHSH and CDR2 LQKENI. There are 14 residues in the CDR3. The CDR3 nucleotides are TGTGTCAGCTCACCTGGCGGGGGATTAGATACGCAGTATTTT. Amino acids: CVSSPGGGLDTQYF.

V is TRBV12-3 or TRBV12-4 and J is TRBJ2-1; D remains unclear. The V and J ends lost 3 bases and 0 bases respectively, with 12 bases between them. This CDR3 has 16 amino acids. The CDR3 coding sequence is TGTGCCAGCAGTTTTTGGGCGTTGAGCTCCTACAATGAGCAGTTCTTC. Protein: CASSFWALSSYNEQFF.

The chain links TRBV2 to TRBJ2-7; D is ambiguous. The CDR3 length is 12 residues. The V and J ends lost 5 bases and 7 bases respectively, with 12 bases between them. From germline, CDR1 is SNHLY and CDR2 FYNNEI. The CDR3 sequence: CASSPQAREQYF. The CDR3 coding sequence is TGTGCCAGCAGTCCCCAGGCACGGGAGCAGTACTTC.

The CDR3 DNA follows: TGTGCCAGTCTCGCAGGGATCTATGGCTACACCTTC. Translating gives CASLAGIYGYTF. V and J are TRBV2 and TRBJ1-2; D may be TRBD1 (5 bases). The CDR3 sequence is 12 residues long. V lost 9 bases and J 4 bases, leaving 12 bases between the germline ends. From germline, CDR1 is SNHLY and CDR2 FYNNEI.

The genes are TRBV9 and TRBJ2-3; D unresolved. V was cut by 4 bases and J by 0 bases, with 15 bases left in between. The CDR3 covers 16 residues. Germline V gene lookup returns CDR1 SGDLS and CDR2 YYNGEE. CDR3 bases: TGTGCCAGCAGCCCCCGAGGTAGCAGCAGCACAGATACGCAGTATTTT. Amino acid sequence: CASSPRGSSSTDTQYF.